What follows describes a single TCR beta chain. The antigen this receptor binds is unknown. No clone much larger than this one lies a single base away; base qualities are absent. Reading from cysteine to phenylalanine, the CDR3 counts 15 amino acids. Just CDR3 DNA is preserved here, 45 bases in frame from base 1. The germline ends are 17 bases apart after V is trimmed by 1 base and J by 8 bases. Reading the germline V gene (reference sequence) gives CDR1 DFQATT and CDR2 SNEGSKA. The data derive from a study of T cells in Graves' hyperthyroidism and ophthalmopathy (dated by TCRdb to between 2017 and 2020). A note on the overall study: Peripheral blood samples were taken at the time of initial diagnosis, prior to any treatment. A discovery cohort of fewer than 110 patients, roughly 43 with Graves' ophthalmopathy and more than 55 with stable Graves' hyperthyroidism, was used to find distinguishing TCR V-J signatures. An independent validation cohort of around 19 hyperthyroidism patients and approximately 15 patients who later progressed to ophthalmopathy tested prospective prediction of ophthalmopathy. The approximately 100 discovery patients were randomly divided into training and test sets at a 7:3 ratio. Thyroid tissue and blood T-cell repertoires from about six Graves' hyperthyroidism patients were also compared in the study. After sampling, hyperthyroidism patients received methimazole starting at 30 mg daily, and ophthalmopathy patients received high-dose intravenous methylprednisolone. The paper describes TCR Vbeta CDR3 sequencing of 140 or so peripheral blood samples, made up of 43 ophthalmopathy patients, 70 to 75 hyperthyroidism patients and 17 progressor patients. The paper as a whole reports these results and caveats: No statistical method was used to fix the sample size in advance, and group allocation was not hidden from the investigators. In validation, progression to ophthalmopathy was predicted by the model with nearly 71% sensitivity and nearly 75% specificity, a median of approximately 6.5 months before onset. Most expanded thyroid clonotypes (frequency above 0.001) were also detected in blood, a finding suggesting that blood repertoires may reflect thyroid immune responses. In cross-validation, a model built on a 13 V-J signature told ophthalmopathy apart from stable hyperthyroidism with less than 90% sensitivity and about 81% specificity, and in testing the same model reached 80%/75%.

TCR beta CDR3 regions were amplified from RNA transcripts. The TCR CDR3 was subjected to a first round of RT-PCR using the HTBI primer set and the Qiagen OneStep RT-PCR kit. A second multiplex PCR round built the libraries, followed by size selection and purification. The libraries were sequenced on an Illumina HiSeq2000 using paired-end 100 bp reads. On the study's bioinformatics: SOAPnuke was used to process the raw data, removing reads that contained adapters or uncalled bases, had a mean Phred below 15, or lacked an exact match to the constant primer or identifier. COPE v1.2.5 was used to merge the high-quality paired reads, and each unique nucleotide sequence was defined as a clonotype. MiTCR v1.1 was used to align clonotypes to the IMGT TRBV, TRBD and TRBJ reference segments. Analysis was restricted to V-J combinations with a frequency above 0.0001, which covered 98% to 99.2% of repertoires. A TCS score was defined as the ratio between F50 (clonal expansion) and ExV (chaos), using BLOSUM62-based TCRdist between CDR3 peptides within each V-J. Welch's t-statistics and random forest reduced around 510 V-J features to 13, which were used in a naive Bayes classifier (R e1071). Using fastp at Q25 and MiXCR, TCRdb reprocessed the public reads and kept productive beta chains. Entries that share a CDR3 protein sequence are merged under the most common genes and DNA. The V and J calls, along with clone size, are taken from TCRdb and not from the paper's own processing. The sample profile shows about 480,000 distinct CDR3 sequences; 22% of them were found once. The ten largest clones take up around 47% of the sample.

Ophthalmopathy patients had moderately to severely active disease, Clinical Activity Score of at least 3, NOSPECS grade of at least 4, and duration under 3 months. Any patient with an uncontrolled infection, another autoimmune disease, pregnancy or lactation was excluded. Clinical symptoms, serum thyroxine and TRAb, thyroid ultrasound, and orbital computed tomography formed the basis for the diagnoses. PBMCs were isolated from more than 9 ml of fresh peripheral blood by Ficoll-Paque density gradient centrifugation. Trizol reagent was used to extract total RNA, and RNA quality was then checked on an Agilent 2100 Bioanalyzer.

Recombination connected TRBV20-1 to TRBJ1-4, and possibly TRBD1, on 5 matching bases. Material: blood. This sequence was found in a woman between 65 and 79 years old with Graves' ophthalmopathy. The nucleotides read TGCAGTGCTAGAGGGGGTGGGGACGTTAGAGAAAAACTGTTTTTT. Its translation reads: CSARGGGDVREKLFF.